The 25 T cell receptor beta chains in this list originate from one sample, sequenced in a study of technical replicates of blood from a few donors. Here immunoSEQ multiplex PCR was the method, and the copy in TCRdb shows in-frame clones only, minus some. The data show over 70,000 clones, over 90% seen once. Sequenced: PBMCs. The receptors here all came from a human donor in good health. Some clones in this sample may be carry-over from other donors' samples.

The V gene is TRBV7-2, the J gene TRBJ2-5; 8 bases match TRBD2. Trimming cost V 8 bases and J 5 bases; bases outside gene matches: 10. The V gene's germline CDR1 is SGHTA and CDR2 FQGNSA. The CDR3 spans 14 residues. CDR3 DNA sequence: TGTGCCAGCGGGTCCGGGGGCGGGGGGGAGACCCAGTACTTC. Translating gives CASGSGGGGETQYF.

This clone appeared once. This sequence joins TRBV29-1 and TRBJ2-1, with TRBD2 identical over 8 bases. Trimming cost V 2 bases and J 0 bases; bases outside gene matches: 24. The CDR3 totals 22 residues. Germline CDR1 is SQVTM and CDR2 is ANQGSEA. The CDR3 DNA is TGCAGCGTTGAAACATACGGGGGCGGGAGAGGTAGCGGGATGGGCTCCTACAATGAGCAGTTCTTC. This codes for CSVETYGGGRGSGMGSYNEQFF.

The chain employs TRBV7-6 and TRBJ2-1; D is unclear. CDR1 SGHVS and CDR2 FNYEAQ come from the germline V gene. This CDR3 has 13 amino acids. Trimming shortened V by 5 bases and J by 9 bases, and 14 bases separated the two germline ends. CDR3 bases: TGTGCCAGCAGCCCATTCCGGGTTTTTGAGCAGTTCTTC. Amino acids: CASSPFRVFEQFF.

The V gene is TRBV4-3, the J gene TRBJ2-3; D may be TRBD2 (6 bases). V was cut by 6 bases and J by 0 bases, with 10 bases left in between. Germline CDR1 reads LGHNA; CDR2 reads YSLEER. The CDR3 covers 14 residues. CDR3 region: CASSRDFSTDTQYF. CDR3 DNA: TGCGCCAGCAGTCGGGACTTCAGCACAGATACGCAGTATTTT.

The chain uses TRBV30 and TRBJ1-6, with D possibly TRBD1 on 5 matching bases. Trimming removed 4 bases from V and 4 bases from J, with 11 bases in between. The CDR3 totals 14 residues. CDR1 is GTSNPN, CDR2 SVGIG, per germline (reference sequence). CDR3 sequence (DNA): TGTGCCTGGACCGCGGGGCCTTATAATTCACCCCTCCACTTT. Translating it yields CAWTAGPYNSPLHF.

The V and J genes are TRBV5-1 and TRBJ2-7; D possibly corresponds to TRBD1 (6 bases). Germline V gives CDR1 SGHRS, CDR2 YFSETQ. The V gene lost 4 bases and the J gene lost 3 bases, with 20 bases spanning the gap. The CDR3 consists of 16 residues. This CDR3 reads CASSPLTGPGGYEQYF. The CDR3 DNA reads as TGCGCCAGCAGCCCCCTGACAGGCCCTGGGGGCTACGAGCAGTACTTC.

The V and J genes are TRBV5-6 and TRBJ1-1; 9 bases align to TRBD1. The CDR3 runs to 15 residues. V dropped 0 bases and J dropped 8; count of bases not matched to a gene: 8. Germline V gene lookup returns CDR1 SGHDT and CDR2 YYEEEE. CDR3 region: CASSLVGTGPREAFF. DNA of the CDR3: TGTGCCAGCAGCTTGGTCGGGACAGGGCCGCGGGAAGCTTTCTTT.

The CDR3 spells CASSVMAGRGDTQYF. The CDR3 DNA reads TGTGCCAGCAGTGTCATGGCGGGACGGGGAGATACGCAGTATTTT. J is TRBJ2-3 and V is TRBV6-4; the D gene is possibly TRBD2 (6 bases). Trimming removed 4 bases from V and 5 bases from J, with 16 bases in between. The germline CDR1 and CDR2 sequences are MRHNA and SNTAGT. The CDR3 length is 15 residues.

The chain couples TRBV6-5 to TRBJ2-3; TRBD2 might be the D (7 bases). The length of the CDR3 is 14 residues. Germline V CDR1 and CDR2: MNHEY, SVGAGI. V was cut by 10 bases and J by 1 base, with 15 bases left in between. The CDR3 is CATTRGAGTDTQYF. The CDR3 nucleotides are TGTGCCACAACCCGGGGGGCGGGCACAGATACGCAGTATTTT.

V usage is TRBV30 and J usage is TRBJ2-1, with 12 nucleotides matching TRBD2. Germline V CDR1 and CDR2: GTSNPN, SVGIG (reference sequence). The CDR3 length is 14 residues. J was trimmed by 5 bases and V by 7 bases; bases with no gene match: 6. In nucleotides, the CDR3 is TGTGCCTTCGGGACTAGCGGGCGGCACAATGAGCAGTTCTTC. Amino acid sequence: CAFGTSGRHNEQFF.

The gene calls are TRBV30 and TRBJ2-3, with a possible D match to TRBD1 (6 bases). Trimming removed 4 bases from V and 8 bases from J, with 16 bases in between. CDR3 length: 13 amino acids. Per the germline V gene, CDR1 is GTSNPN and CDR2 is SVGIG (reference sequence). This CDR3 is CAWTGASAGTQYF. CDR3 sequence (DNA): TGTGCCTGGACAGGGGCCAGTGCGGGTACGCAGTATTTT. The variable domain in full, with the rest retrieved from reference TRBV30 and TRBJ2-3, is SQTIHQWPATLVQPVGSPLSLECTVEGTSNPNLYWYRQAAGRGLQLLFYSVGIGQISSEVPQNLSASRPQDRQFILSSKKLLLSDSGFYLCAWTGASAGTQYFGPGTRLTVL.

The chain is built from TRBV4-2 and TRBJ2-7; D may be TRBD1 (6 bases). The CDR3 is made up of 17 amino acids. Germline V gene data show CDR1 as LGHNA and CDR2 as YNFKEQ. The germline V and J ends were trimmed by 1 base and 3 bases, with 19 bases remaining between them. CDR3 DNA: TGTGCCAGCAGCCAAGGAAGAGAGGGGGATCTGGGCTACGAGCAGTACTTC. It translates to CASSQGREGDLGYEQYF.

The chain carries TRBV6-5 and TRBJ2-7; 10 nucleotides align to TRBD1. Germline trimming cut 8 bases from V and 1 base from J; bases unmatched to any gene: 5. In germline, CDR1 is MNHEY, CDR2 SVGAGI. The CDR3 is 14 amino acids. In DNA, the CDR3 is TGTGCCAGCCGCTGGGACAGGGGTTCCTACGAGCAGTACTTC. Protein product: CASRWDRGSYEQYF.

The chain combines TRBV4-2 with TRBJ1-6; no reliable D call. The CDR3 contains 15 residues. Germline CDR1 reads LGHNA; CDR2 reads YNFKEQ. The ends were cut back, 2 bases at V and 0 bases at J, with 5 bases in the middle. CDR3 amino acids: CASSQLDSYNSPLHF. The CDR3 DNA sequence: TGTGCCAGCAGCCAATTAGACTCCTATAATTCACCCCTCCACTTT.

The V gene is TRBV30, the J gene TRBJ2-3; 8 bases are a match to TRBD2. The germline gives CDR1 GTSNPN, CDR2 SVGIG (reference sequence). The CDR3 consists of 14 residues. The trim removed 6 bases at V and 3 bases at J, leaving 8 bases unmatched. The CDR3 DNA follows: TGTGCCTGTCAGACTAGCGCCCTGACAGATACGCAGTATTTT. Translation gives CACQTSALTDTQYF.

This clone has just one count. The chain carries TRBV19 and TRBJ1-3, with D possibly TRBD1 on 5 matching bases. Germline V gives CDR1 LNHDA, CDR2 SQIVND (reference sequence). The CDR3 spans 16 residues. Trimming removed 5 bases from V and 3 bases from J, with 17 bases in between. The CDR3 loop is CASSSWTTDFGNTIYF. CDR3 DNA sequence: TGTGCCAGTAGTTCGTGGACGACAGACTTTGGAAACACCATATATTTT. The whole variable domain, filled in from reference TRBV19 and TRBJ1-3, reads DGGITQSPKYLFRKEGQNVTLSCEQNLNHDAMYWYRQDPGQGLRLIYYSQIVNDFQKGDIAEGYSVSREKKESFPLTVTSAQKNPTAFYLCASSSWTTDFGNTIYFGEGSWLTVV.

The genes are TRBV6-4 and TRBJ1-2; weak D call: TRBD1 (5 bases). CDR1 is MRHNA, CDR2 SNTAGT, per germline. The CDR3 loop spans 12 amino acids. With 7 bases removed from V and 4 bases from J, the gap between germline ends came to 10 bases. The CDR3 sequence is CASTGGSYGYTF. CDR3 nucleotide sequence: TGTGCCAGCACGGGGGGGAGCTATGGCTACACCTTC.

This clone was recorded a few times. V is TRBV19 and J is TRBJ1-1, with D perhaps TRBD1 (5 bases). V was cut by 4 bases and J by 5 bases, with 14 bases left in between. This CDR3 is 14 amino acids long. Per the germline V gene, CDR1 is LNHDA and CDR2 is SQIVND (reference sequence). CDR3: CASSTFGGRTEAFF. CDR3 nucleotide sequence: TGTGCCAGTAGTACATTCGGGGGGAGAACTGAAGCTTTCTTT.

The chain recombines TRBV2 with TRBJ1-3; TRBD1 matches at 7 bases. The CDR3 runs 15 residues. V trimming: 6 bases; J trimming: 3 bases; junction bases outside the gene matches: 8. Germline CDR1 is SNHLY and CDR2 is FYNNEI. CDR3 DNA sequence: TGTGCCAGCAGGTCGCAGGGGGTGGGTGGAAACACCATATATTTT. Its translation is CASRSQGVGGNTIYF. The variable domain in full, completed from reference TRBV2 and TRBJ1-3, reads EPEVTQTPSHQVTQMGQEVILRCVPISNHLYFYWYRQILGQKVEFLVSFYNNEISEKSEIFDDQFSVERPDGSNFTLKIRSTKLEDSAMYFCASRSQGVGGNTIYFGEGSWLTVV.

This clone was detected only once. V gene TRBV18 combines with J gene TRBJ2-1, with TRBD2 matching 9 bases. Germline trimming cut 3 bases from V and 1 base from J; bases unmatched to any gene: 1. The CDR3 has 15 residues. CDR1 is KGHSH and CDR2 is LQKENI in the germline V gene. The CDR3 region is CASSPLAGSYNEQFF. CDR3 nucleotide sequence: TGTGCCAGCTCACCCCTAGCGGGGTCCTACAATGAGCAGTTCTTC.

The chain couples TRBV7-2 to TRBJ2-5; TRBD2 matches at 9 bases. The CDR3 spans 14 residues. The V segment lost 8 bases and the J segment 7 bases; nucleotides outside the gene matches: 11. CDR1 is SGHTA, CDR2 FQGNSA, per germline. The CDR3 coding sequence is TGTGCCAGCTCTATCGGCGGGGGGGACGGGACCCAGTACTTC. As protein: CASSIGGGDGTQYF.

The V gene is TRBV9, the J gene TRBJ2-7, with D perhaps TRBD1 (7 bases). The CDR3 length is 15 residues. The V end lost 4 bases, the J end lost 5 bases, and 19 bases lay between the germline ends. The germline gives CDR1 SGDLS, CDR2 YYNGEE. The CDR3 region is CASSPRGLTGDEQYF. The DNA of the CDR3 is TGTGCCAGCAGCCCACGGGGACTCACAGGGGACGAGCAGTACTTC.

The chain is built from TRBV18 and TRBJ2-1, with 7 bases fitting TRBD2. CDR3 length equals 11 residues. Per the germline V gene, CDR1 is KGHSH and CDR2 is LQKENI. V gave up 8 bases and J gave up 8 bases; unmatched junction bases: 3. The CDR3: CASGLGDEQFF. CDR3 nucleotide sequence: TGTGCCAGCGGACTAGGCGATGAGCAGTTCTTC. Full variable domain (missing parts from reference TRBV18 and TRBJ2-1): NAGVMQNPRHLVRRRGQEARLRCSPMKGHSHVYWYRQLPEEGLKFMVYLQKENIIDESGMPKERFSAEFPKEGPSILRIQQVVRGDSAAYFCASGLGDEQFFGPGTRLTVL.

The V call is TRBV5-6, the J call TRBJ1-1, with 8 bases aligning to TRBD1. J was trimmed by 6 bases and V by 4 bases; bases with no gene match: 8. This CDR3 contains 14 residues. CDR1 and CDR2 (germline): SGHDT, YYEEEE. This CDR3 is CASSIRQGHAEAFF. CDR3 coding DNA: TGTGCCAGCAGCATACGACAGGGGCACGCTGAAGCTTTCTTT.

The CDR3 region has the DNA TGCGCCAGCAGCTTGGTATGGCGAGCCCGGGGTAGCAATCAGCCCCAGCATTTT. Translated, it gives CASSLVWRARGSNQPQHF. V usage is TRBV5-1 and J usage is TRBJ1-5; unclear D gene. The CDR3 length is 18 residues. Trimming removed 0 bases at V and 0 bases at J, with 16 bases between. Germline V CDR1 and CDR2: SGHRS, YFSETQ. Using reference TRBV5-1 and TRBJ1-5 for the parts outside the CDR3, the full variable domain is KAGVTQTPRYLIKTRGQQVTLSCSPISGHRSVSWYQQTPGQGLQFLFEYFSETQRNKGNFPGRFSGRQFSNSRSEMNVSTLELGDSALYLCASSLVWRARGSNQPQHFGDGTRLSIL.